Listed below are T cell receptor beta chains from one sample, sequenced in a study of blood T cells in healthy people across ages. MiXCR, applied by TCRdb to the 5' RACE reads, yields one record per CDR3 protein. There are roughly 1.5 million distinct CDR3 sequences in the sample; approximately 39% occur only once, and 4% lies in the top ten. Sequenced: blood. Source of these receptors: a woman younger than 30 in good health. CDR3s include the opening cysteine and the closing phenylalanine or tryptophan. Each record gives: J gene, clone size, V gene, D gene, CDR3 protein, CDR3 DNA. A D gene is named only where the DNA matches it firmly. Size values are once, few and many counts, or a class for expanded clones, and some rows have none.

TRBJ2-7 few TRBV20-1 NA CSAPPLRGDSYEQYF TGCAGTGCTCCCCCGTTGCGCGGGGACTCCTACGAGCAGTACTTC
TRBJ2-7 many TRBV29-1 NA CSVRGPSYEQYF TGCAGCGTGCGGGGGCCCTCCTACGAGCAGTACTTC
TRBJ1-5 few TRBV10-3 TRBD1 CAISKQGGNQPQHF TGTGCCATCAGTAAACAGGGGGGCAATCAGCCCCAGCATTTT
TRBJ1-2 few TRBV6-5 NA CASSPPGSTKGYTF TGTGCCAGCAGCCCACCGGGCTCGACTAAGGGCTACACCTTC
TRBJ2-7 NA TRBV20-1 NA CSAGDSFYEQYF TGCAGTGCTGGTGACTCCTTCTACGAGCAGTACTTC
TRBJ2-3 many TRBV12-3/TRBV12-4 NA CASSLRGGPDTQYF TGTGCCAGCAGTCTCAGGGGAGGGCCAGATACGCAGTATTTT
TRBJ2-3 NA TRBV29-1 NA CSVEGGMYTDTQYF TGCAGCGTTGAGGGTGGGATGTACACAGATACGCAGTATTTT
TRBJ1-1 few TRBV6-5 TRBD1 CASSPGQGGREAFF TGTGCCAGCAGTCCGGGACAGGGAGGACGGGAAGCTTTCTTT
TRBJ1-2 NA TRBV28 NA CASNPSGYGYTF TGTGCCAGCAATCCATCGGGTTATGGCTACACCTTC
TRBJ1-1 few TRBV7-2 NA CASSPMTENTEAFF TGTGCCAGCAGCCCCATGACCGAGAACACTGAAGCTTTCTTT
TRBJ1-5 NA TRBV20-1 TRBD1 CSASDRGSNQPQHF TGCAGTGCCTCGGACAGGGGGAGCAATCAGCCCCAGCATTTT
TRBJ1-1 few TRBV6-1 NA CASSDLRQGTEAFF TGTGCCAGCAGTGACCTTCGGCAGGGGACTGAAGCTTTCTTT
TRBJ2-3 NA TRBV4-2 NA CATRRGEGFFTDTQYF TGTGCCACCAGGCGGGGCGAAGGGTTTTTCACAGATACGCAGTATTTT
TRBJ2-1 NA TRBV12-3/TRBV12-4 TRBD2 CASSFGPSGSRYNEQFF TGTGCCAGCAGTTTTGGTCCTAGCGGGAGTAGGTACAATGAGCAGTTCTTC
TRBJ1-2 few TRBV5-1 TRBD1 CASSLAGVRGDYGYTF TGCGCCAGCAGCTTGGCCGGAGTCAGGGGGGACTATGGCTACACCTTC
TRBJ1-5 NA TRBV20-1 NA CSAEFGADQPQHF TGCAGTGCAGAGTTCGGGGCGGATCAGCCCCAGCATTTT
TRBJ2-7 NA TRBV12-3/TRBV12-4 NA CASSFQLAGEQYF TGTGCCAGCAGTTTTCAGCTCGCGGGCGAGCAGTACTTC
TRBJ1-3 once TRBV7-6 NA CASSFHDSKDTIYF TGTGCCAGCAGCTTTCACGATTCTAAGGACACCATATATTTT
TRBJ1-5 few TRBV7-2 TRBD1 CASSPQGDYQPQHF TGTGCCAGCAGCCCACAGGGGGATTATCAGCCCCAGCATTTT
TRBJ2-3 few TRBV5-1 TRBD1 CASSLVRGRPDTQYF TGCGCCAGCAGCTTGGTCAGGGGGCGACCAGATACGCAGTATTTT
TRBJ2-7 NA TRBV4-1 NA CASSGRLAYEQYF TGCGCCAGCAGTGGCAGGTTGGCTTACGAGCAGTACTTC
TRBJ2-1 NA TRBV7-2 NA CASSPDHLSNEQFF TGTGCCAGCAGCCCAGACCACCTATCCAATGAGCAGTTCTTC
TRBJ2-1 few TRBV2 TRBD1 CASGRQGFYNEQFF TGTGCCAGCGGGAGACAGGGCTTCTACAATGAGCAGTTCTTC
TRBJ2-3 NA TRBV11-2 NA CASSLGPRPWDTQYF TGTGCCAGCAGCTTAGGTCCTCGCCCGTGGGATACGCAGTATTTT
TRBJ2-1 many TRBV9 NA CASSVVGGWNEQFF TGTGCCAGCAGCGTAGTAGGGGGTTGGAATGAGCAGTTCTTC
TRBJ1-2 few TRBV4-1 NA CASSQDRLGLYGYTF TGCGCCAGCAGCCAAGATCGCCTCGGCCTCTATGGCTACACCTTC
TRBJ2-3 few TRBV20-1 TRBD2 CSASGLAGTLSTDTQYF TGCAGTGCTAGCGGGCTAGCGGGGACTCTTAGCACAGATACGCAGTATTTT
TRBJ1-5 NA TRBV12-3/TRBV12-4 TRBD1 CAGRPTGGLSQPQHF TGTGCCGGCAGACCCACAGGGGGGCTCAGTCAGCCCCAGCATTTT
TRBJ2-2 NA TRBV7-2 TRBD2 CASSYSRLAGDTGELFF TGTGCCAGCAGCTACTCCCGTCTAGCGGGGGACACCGGGGAGCTGTTTTTT
TRBJ1-2 few TRBV6-5 NA CASSYLIRTSLNYGYTF TGTGCCAGCAGTTACTTGATTCGGACATCGCTCAACTATGGCTACACCTTC
TRBJ1-1 few TRBV15 NA CATSRDKPNTEAFF TGTGCCACCAGCAGAGACAAACCGAACACTGAAGCTTTCTTT
TRBJ2-4 NA TRBV15 NA CATSRDLGLHLAKNIQYF TGTGCCACCAGCAGAGATCTGGGGTTACACCTAGCCAAAAACATTCAGTACTTC
TRBJ2-5 NA TRBV6-2/TRBV6-3 TRBD1 CASSTGTEVYF TGTGCCAGCAGTACAGGGACAGAGGTGTACTTC
TRBJ1-1 NA TRBV6-1 NA CASNPEMNTEAFF TGTGCCAGCAATCCCGAGATGAACACTGAAGCTTTCTTT
TRBJ2-2 few TRBV7-9 NA CASSRAETGELFF TGTGCCAGCAGTCGGGCGGAGACCGGGGAGCTGTTTTTT
TRBJ1-3 NA TRBV4-1 TRBD1 CASSQAQGAAGNTIYF TGCGCCAGCAGCCAAGCACAGGGGGCGGCAGGAAACACCATATATTTT
TRBJ1-6 NA TRBV27 NA CASRVPRGSPLHF TGTGCGAGCAGGGTACCAAGGGGTTCACCCCTCCACTTT
TRBJ2-5 NA TRBV7-2 NA CASSYDPKETQYF TGTGCCAGCAGCTACGACCCAAAGGAGACCCAGTACTTC
TRBJ2-7 NA TRBV9 TRBD2 CASSVASGRPSYEQYF TGTGCCAGCAGCGTAGCTAGCGGGAGGCCCTCCTACGAGCAGTACTTC
TRBJ2-6 NA TRBV24-1 NA CATSDPATTGANVLTF TGTGCCACCAGTGATCCAGCCACCACTGGGGCCAACGTCCTGACTTTC
TRBJ2-1 NA TRBV20-1 NA CSAIDPEDYNEQFF TGCAGTGCTATAGATCCGGAGGATTACAATGAGCAGTTCTTC
TRBJ2-1 NA TRBV11-1 TRBD1 CASSQGAAHGEQFF TGTGCCAGCTCACAGGGGGCCGCACATGGTGAGCAGTTCTTC